The entry below describes one T cell receptor beta chain. These data originate in a study of blood T cell repertoires in COVID-19. Study-wide context: Sample material is recorded as cDNA or gDNA derived from T cells, B-cell-depleted T cells, or PBMCs.

Trimming left V 8 bases short and J 2 bases short, with 17 bases between. CDR1 WSHSY and CDR2 SAAADI come from the germline V gene. This CDR3 comprises 15 residues. Authors' analysis steps: Nucleated cell number was recorded as an estimate derived from reference gene primer amplification. Repertoires were generated with immunoSEQ multiplex PCR, while TCRdb's copy carries only in-frame clones and drops some. V and J calls and clone size are as listed in that table; D and trimming were resolved from the DNA. Here the sample spans about 110,000 clones, about 85% being singletons. Sequencing was carried out using peripheral blood. The clonotype comes from a middle-aged man with acute or convalescent COVID-19. The chain carries TRBV10-2 and TRBJ2-3; possible D gene TRBD1, 6 bases. This CDR3 reads CASGIATGITDTQYF. The CDR3 coding sequence is TGCGCCAGCGGGATTGCAACAGGGATCACAGATACGCAGTATTTT.